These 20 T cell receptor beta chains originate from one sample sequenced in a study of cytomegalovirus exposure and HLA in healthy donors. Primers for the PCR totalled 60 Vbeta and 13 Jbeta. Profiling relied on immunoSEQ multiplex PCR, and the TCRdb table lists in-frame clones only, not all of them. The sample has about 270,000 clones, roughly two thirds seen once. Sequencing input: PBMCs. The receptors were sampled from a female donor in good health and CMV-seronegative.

CDR3 residues: CASSYGGSYEQYF. For the CDR3, the DNA is TGTGCCAGCAGTTACGGGGGGAGTTACGAGCAGTACTTC. This chain connects TRBV6-5 to TRBJ2-7; maybe TRBD2 (6 bases). Germline loops: CDR1 MNHEY, CDR2 SVGAGI. The CDR3 length is 13 residues. Trimming took off 2 bases at V and 4 bases at J, with 9 bases between the two ends.

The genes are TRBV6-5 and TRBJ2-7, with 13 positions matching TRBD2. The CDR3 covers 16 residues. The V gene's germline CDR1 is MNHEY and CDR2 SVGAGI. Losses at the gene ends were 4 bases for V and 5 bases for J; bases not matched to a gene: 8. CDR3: CASSSSGLAGRNEQYF. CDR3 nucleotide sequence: TGTGCCAGCAGTTCCTCGGGACTAGCGGGAAGAAACGAGCAGTACTTC.

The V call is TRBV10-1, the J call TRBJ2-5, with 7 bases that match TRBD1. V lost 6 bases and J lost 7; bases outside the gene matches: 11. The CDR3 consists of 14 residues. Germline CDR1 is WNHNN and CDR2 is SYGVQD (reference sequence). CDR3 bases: TGCGCCAGCAGCCCGGACAGGTCTTCGGGGACCCAGTACTTC. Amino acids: CASSPDRSSGTQYF.

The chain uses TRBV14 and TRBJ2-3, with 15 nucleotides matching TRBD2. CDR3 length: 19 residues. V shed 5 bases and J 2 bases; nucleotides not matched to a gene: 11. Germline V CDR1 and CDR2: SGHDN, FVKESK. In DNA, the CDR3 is TGTGCCAGCAGCAACTTACTCGGGACTAGCGGGAGGCCCACAGATACGCAGTATTTT. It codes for CASSNLLGTSGRPTDTQYF.

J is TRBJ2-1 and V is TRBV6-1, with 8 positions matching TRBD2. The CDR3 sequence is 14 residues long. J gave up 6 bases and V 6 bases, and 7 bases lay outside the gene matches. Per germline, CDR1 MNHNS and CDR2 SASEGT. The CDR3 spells CASSRAGVGNEQFF. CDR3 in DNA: TGTGCCAGCAGCCGAGCGGGAGTGGGCAATGAGCAGTTCTTC.

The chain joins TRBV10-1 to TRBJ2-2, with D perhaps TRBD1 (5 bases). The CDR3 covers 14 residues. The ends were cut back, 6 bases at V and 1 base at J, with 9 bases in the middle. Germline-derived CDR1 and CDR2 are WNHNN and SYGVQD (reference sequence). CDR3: CASRITGNTGELFF. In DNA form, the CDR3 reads TGCGCCAGCAGGATCACAGGGAACACCGGGGAGCTGTTTTTT.

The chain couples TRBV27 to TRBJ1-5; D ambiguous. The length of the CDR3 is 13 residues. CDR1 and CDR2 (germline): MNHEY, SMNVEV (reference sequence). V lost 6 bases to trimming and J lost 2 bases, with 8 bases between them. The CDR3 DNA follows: TGTGCCAGCAGCCCCGGAGGCAATCAGCCCCAGCATTTT. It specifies CASSPGGNQPQHF.

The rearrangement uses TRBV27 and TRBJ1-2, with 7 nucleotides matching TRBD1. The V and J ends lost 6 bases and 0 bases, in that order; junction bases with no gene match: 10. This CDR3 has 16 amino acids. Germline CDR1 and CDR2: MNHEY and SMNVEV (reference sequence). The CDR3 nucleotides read TGTGCCAGCAGAACGCTAGGCAGGGGGACTAACTATGGCTACACCTTC. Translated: CASRTLGRGTNYGYTF.

DNA of the CDR3: TGTGCCAGCAGTGGGTCAGGGGTTCAGCCCCAGCATTTT. Translation: CASSGSGVQPQHF. This chain connects TRBV27 to TRBJ1-5; possible D gene TRBD1, 6 bases. The germline V gene has CDR1 MNHEY and CDR2 SMNVEV (reference sequence). The CDR3 has 13 amino acids. Trimming pared 5 bases from V and 6 bases from J, leaving 11 bases between.

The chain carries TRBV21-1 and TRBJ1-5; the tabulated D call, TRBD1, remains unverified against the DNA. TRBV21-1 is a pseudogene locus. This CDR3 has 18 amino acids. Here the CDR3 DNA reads TGTGCCAGCAGCTGGACAGGCCGGTCTCCCGATAGCAATCAGCCCCAGCATTTT. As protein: CASSWTGRSPDSNQPQHF.

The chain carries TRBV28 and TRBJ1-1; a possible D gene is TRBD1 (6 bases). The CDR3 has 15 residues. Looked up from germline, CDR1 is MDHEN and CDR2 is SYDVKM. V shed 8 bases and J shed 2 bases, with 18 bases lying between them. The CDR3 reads CASCGGGGDNTEAFF. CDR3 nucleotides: TGTGCCAGCTGTGGGGGCGGGGGGGACAACACTGAAGCTTTCTTT.

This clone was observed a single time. The CDR3 spells CASSATTGGSYGYTF. CDR3 sequence (DNA): TGTGCCAGCAGTGCAACCACAGGGGGCAGCTATGGCTACACCTTC. The V call is TRBV6-1, the J call TRBJ1-2; 9 bases are a match to TRBD1. Germline-derived CDR1 and CDR2 are MNHNS and SASEGT. The ends lost 4 bases at V and 4 bases at J; junction bases unmatched: 7. The CDR3 length is 15 residues.

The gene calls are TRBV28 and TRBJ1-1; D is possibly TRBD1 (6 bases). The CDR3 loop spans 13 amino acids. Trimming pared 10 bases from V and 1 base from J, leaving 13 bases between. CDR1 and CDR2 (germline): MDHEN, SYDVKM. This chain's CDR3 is CATQVQGNTEAFF. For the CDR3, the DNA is TGTGCCACCCAAGTACAGGGGAACACTGAAGCTTTCTTT.

The CDR3 DNA sequence: TGTGCCAGCACCCCCGACGGGAGAGGAACCAAAAACATTCAGTACTTC. It translates to CASTPDGRGTKNIQYF. The gene calls are TRBV28 and TRBJ2-4; D possibly corresponds to TRBD2 (6 bases). This CDR3 spans 16 amino acids. Germline CDR1 MDHEN, CDR2 SYDVKM. Trimming stripped 7 bases from V and 2 bases from J, with 18 bases between.

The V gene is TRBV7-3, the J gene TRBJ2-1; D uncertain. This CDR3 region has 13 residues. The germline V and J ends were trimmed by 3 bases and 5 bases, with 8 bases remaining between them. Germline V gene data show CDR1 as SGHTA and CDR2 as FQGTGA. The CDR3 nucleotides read TGTGCCAGCAGCTTGGGCCCTAACAATGAGCAGTTCTTC. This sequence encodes CASSLGPNNEQFF.

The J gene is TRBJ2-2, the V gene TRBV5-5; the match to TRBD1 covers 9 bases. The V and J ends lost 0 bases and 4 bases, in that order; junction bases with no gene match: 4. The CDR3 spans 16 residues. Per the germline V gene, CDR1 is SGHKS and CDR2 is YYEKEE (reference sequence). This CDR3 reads CASSLAPGQGTGELFF. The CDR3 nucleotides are TGTGCCAGCAGCTTGGCGCCGGGACAGGGCACCGGGGAGCTGTTTTTT.

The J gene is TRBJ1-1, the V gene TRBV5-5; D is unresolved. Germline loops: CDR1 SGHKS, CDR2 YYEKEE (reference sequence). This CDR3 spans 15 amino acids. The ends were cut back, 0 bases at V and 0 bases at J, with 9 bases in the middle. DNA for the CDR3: TGTGCCAGCAGCTTGGCTGGCAGTCTGAACACTGAAGCTTTCTTT. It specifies CASSLAGSLNTEAFF.

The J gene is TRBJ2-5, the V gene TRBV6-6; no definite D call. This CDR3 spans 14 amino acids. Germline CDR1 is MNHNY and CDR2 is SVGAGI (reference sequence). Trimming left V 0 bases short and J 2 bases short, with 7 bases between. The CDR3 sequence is CASSYSSVQETQYF. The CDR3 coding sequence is TGTGCCAGCAGTTACTCGTCGGTGCAAGAGACCCAGTACTTC.

CDR3 nucleotides: TGTGCCAGCAGCGTATCGTCTAGCGCTTACACAGATACGCAGTATTTT. Translation: CASSVSSSAYTDTQYF. The chain uses TRBV9 and TRBJ2-3, with D tentatively TRBD2 (6 bases). Deletions cut 1 base from V and 2 bases from J, with 14 bases between. This CDR3 is built from 16 residues. Germline V gene data show CDR1 as SGDLS and CDR2 as YYNGEE.

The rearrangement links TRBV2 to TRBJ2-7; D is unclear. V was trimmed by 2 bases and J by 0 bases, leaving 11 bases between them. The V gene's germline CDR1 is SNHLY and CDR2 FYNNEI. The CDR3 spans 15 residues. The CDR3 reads CASSESQALSYEQYF. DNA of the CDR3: TGTGCCAGCAGTGAAAGCCAGGCCCTCTCCTACGAGCAGTACTTC.